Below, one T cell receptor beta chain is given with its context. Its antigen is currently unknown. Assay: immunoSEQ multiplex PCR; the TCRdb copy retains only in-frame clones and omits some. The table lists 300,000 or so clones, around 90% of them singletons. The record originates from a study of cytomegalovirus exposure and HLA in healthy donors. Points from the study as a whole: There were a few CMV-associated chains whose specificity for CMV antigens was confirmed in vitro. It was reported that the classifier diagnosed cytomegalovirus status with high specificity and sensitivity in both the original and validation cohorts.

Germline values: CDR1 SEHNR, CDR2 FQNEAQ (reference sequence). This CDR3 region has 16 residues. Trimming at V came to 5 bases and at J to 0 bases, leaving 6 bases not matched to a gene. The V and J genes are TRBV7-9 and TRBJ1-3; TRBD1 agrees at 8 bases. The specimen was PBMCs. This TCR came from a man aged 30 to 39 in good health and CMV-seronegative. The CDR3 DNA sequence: TGTGCCAGCAGCCCGAGACAGGGGTTCTCTGGAAACACCATATATTTT. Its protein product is CASSPRQGFSGNTIYF.